This T cell receptor (beta chain) was identified during a study of blood T cell repertoires in COVID-19. Turning to the study itself: Samples taken during acute and convalescent COVID-19 were collected in the United States, Italy and Spain. T cells, B-cell-depleted T cells, or PBMCs supplied cDNA or gDNA.

Per the original data handling: Estimation of nucleated cell counts was performed using reference gene primer amplification. Sequenced by immunoSEQ multiplex PCR; TCRdb stores in-frame clones only, minus some. V and J calls and clone size are given by that table; D and trimming were obtained from the DNA. The sample holds 150,000 to 200,000 clones, less than 85% seen once. V trimming: 5 bases; J trimming: 5 bases; junction bases outside the gene matches: 8. Germline V gene data show CDR1 as MNHEY and CDR2 as SMNVEV (reference sequence). CDR3 length: 15 amino acids. Enrolled during active infection, Seattle patients were then followed longitudinally.

The chain combines TRBV27 with TRBJ1-2; the match to TRBD1 covers 10 bases. The source material was peripheral blood. The source of this sequence is a middle-aged woman with COVID-19, enrolled during active disease. The CDR3 sequence is CASSQLGQGGYGYTF. In DNA form, the CDR3 reads TGTGCCAGCAGTCAACTCGGACAGGGGGGGTATGGCTACACCTTC.